The clone carrying this T cell receptor beta chain came up a few times. Its antigen is unidentified. These data are taken from a study of OX40 agonist ivuxolimab in advanced cancers. About the study: With a range of roughly 20 to 85, age averaged 60 years, and around 83% were male.

The assay was immunoSEQ multiplex PCR, and TCRdb's table has in-frame clones only and misses some. The sample shows tens of thousands of clones, about 89% of them seen only once. CDR1 is ENHRY and CDR2 is SYGVKD in the germline V gene. This CDR3 region has 15 residues. Germline trimming cut 2 bases from V and 6 bases from J; bases unmatched to any gene: 5. Study-wide points: CD4+ and CD8+ blood T cells expanded clonally by week 6 at 0.1 to 3.0 mg/kg. Low normalized T-cell clonal expansion also characterized some of the nonresponders. Among the least clonally expanded were partial responders at 0.1-3.0 mg/kg.

Sequencing was performed on CD4+ or CD8+ T cells sorted from blood, taken in a trial of the OX40 agonist ivuxolimab. The sequence came from an adult with an advanced solid tumor such as melanoma, head and neck, liver or kidney cancer. V gene TRBV10-3 combines with J gene TRBJ1-1; TRBD1 aligns across 11 bases. Here the CDR3 DNA reads TGTGCCATCAGTGAGACCCCGGGACAGGGGGCTGAAGCTTTCTTT. It is translated as CAISETPGQGAEAFF.